One and the same sample provided the 14 T cell receptor beta chains below, sequenced in a study of T cells in Graves' hyperthyroidism and ophthalmopathy (dated by TCRdb to between 2018 and 2020). Preparation of the library involved multiplex PCR. For sequencing, an Illumina HiSeq 2000 was employed. Amplification of TCR beta CDR3 regions was carried out from RNA transcripts. The TCR CDR3 was subjected to a first round of RT-PCR using the HTBI primer set and the Qiagen OneStep RT-PCR kit. The public reads were quality trimmed at Q25 with fastp and then assembled into clones with MiXCR by TCRdb, keeping productive beta chains. Every CDR3 protein is listed once, alongside the most common genes and DNA of its rows. The sample table holds over 350,000 distinct CDR3 sequences, of which 11% to 15% were seen once. The ten largest clones take up 28% of the sample. The specimen sequenced was blood. The receptor source for this set is a man aged 50 to 59 with Graves' ophthalmopathy.

This clonotype has ten or more counts. This CDR3 reads CASSPDRLPRTYEQYF. As DNA, the CDR3 is TGTGCCAGCAGTCCGGACAGGTTACCCCGAACCTACGAGCAGTACTTC. This rearrangement joins TRBV27 to TRBJ2-7; 7 bases map to TRBD1. This CDR3 region has 16 residues. Trimming at V came to 5 bases and at J to 2 bases, leaving 12 bases not matched to a gene. The germline gives CDR1 MNHEY, CDR2 SMNVEV (reference sequence).

This clonotype was recorded at least ten times. The chain combines TRBV2 with TRBJ2-5, with 9 bases lining up with TRBD1. J gave up 5 bases and V 6 bases, and 10 bases lay outside the gene matches. The germline V gene has CDR1 SNHLY and CDR2 FYNNEI. The CDR3 extends over 15 amino acids. In DNA, the CDR3 is TGTGCCAGCAGACCACGACAGGGGGAGCAGGAGACCCAGTACTTC. This encodes CASRPRQGEQETQYF.

This clonotype showed up many times. CDR3 in DNA: TGTGCCAGCACCCATCGGACTAGCGGGCCACAAGAGACCCAGTACTTC. As protein: CASTHRTSGPQETQYF. The V gene is TRBV11-3, the J gene TRBJ2-5; 11 positions match TRBD2. Trimming removed 7 bases from V and 2 bases from J; junction bases left unmatched: 9. Per germline, CDR1 SGHNT and CDR2 YENEEA. The CDR3 is 16 residues long.

This clonotype occurred many times. The V and J genes are TRBV2 and TRBJ2-3; weak D call: TRBD2 (6 bases). Trimming removed 7 bases at V and 3 bases at J, with 11 bases between. Germline-derived CDR1 and CDR2 are SNHLY and FYNNEI. This CDR3 is 13 amino acids long. CDR3: CASTDAGTDTQYF. As DNA, the CDR3 is TGTGCCAGCACCGATGCGGGGACAGATACGCAGTATTTT.

This clonotype was found a few times. V gene TRBV28 combines with J gene TRBJ1-2; the D is unclear. CDR1 and CDR2 from the germline V gene are MDHEN and SYDVKM. V was trimmed by 4 bases and J by 8 bases, leaving 14 bases between them. This CDR3 spans 13 amino acids. CDR3 loop: CASSSGFGNGYTF. The CDR3 coding sequence is TGTGCCAGCAGTTCTGGATTCGGGAACGGCTACACCTTC.

This clonotype was seen at least ten times. DNA for the CDR3: TGTGCCAGCAGCTTAGTTCCAGGGCTGGCCCAGTACTTC. Translation: CASSLVPGLAQYF. V usage is TRBV7-9 and J usage is TRBJ2-5, with D tentatively TRBD1 (5 bases). The germline V gene has CDR1 SEHNR and CDR2 FQNEAQ (reference sequence). The CDR3 is 13 residues long. V was clipped by 1 base and J by 9 bases, with 12 bases between them.

This clonotype was seen many times. The chain has TRBV2 and TRBJ2-2; 7 positions match TRBD1. This CDR3 region has 14 residues. Germline CDR1 and CDR2: SNHLY and FYNNEI. Germline trimming cut 7 bases from V and 2 bases from J; bases unmatched to any gene: 4. CDR3 region: CASTGTENTGELFF. CDR3 DNA sequence: TGTGCCAGCACAGGGACAGAAAACACCGGGGAGCTGTTTTTT.

This clonotype was seen more than once but under ten times. The chain employs TRBV20-1 and TRBJ2-1, with 10 nucleotides matching TRBD2. The V segment lost 5 bases and the J segment 10 bases; nucleotides outside the gene matches: 11. Germline CDR1 DFQATT, CDR2 SNEGSKA (reference sequence). The CDR3 totals 14 residues. CDR3 sequence: CSASRTSGPQEQFF. In nucleotides, the CDR3 is TGCAGTGCTTCTAGGACTAGCGGCCCCCAAGAGCAGTTCTTC.

The V and J genes are TRBV20-1 and TRBJ1-2; D is perhaps TRBD1 (5 bases). Germline CDR1 reads DFQATT; CDR2 reads SNEGSKA (reference sequence). The CDR3 contains 13 residues. Trimming left V 5 bases short and J 5 bases short, with 15 bases between. The CDR3 region has the DNA TGCAGTGCTGGGGACGGTGAATTTTATGGCTACACCTTC. This translates into CSAGDGEFYGYTF.

This clonotype was counted ten times or more. This chain links TRBV5-5 with TRBJ2-3; D not certain. The germline CDR1 and CDR2 sequences are SGHKS and YYEKEE (reference sequence). Trimming shortened V by 9 bases and J by 0 bases, and 8 bases separated the two germline ends. The CDR3 runs 12 residues. In DNA form, the CDR3 reads TGTGCCACCCGGCTTAGCACAGATACGCAGTATTTT. Its translation is CATRLSTDTQYF.

This clonotype appeared many times. The chain has TRBV5-1 and TRBJ2-3, with 11 positions matching TRBD2. CDR1 and CDR2 from the germline V gene are SGHRS and YFSETQ. The CDR3 is made up of 16 amino acids. The J segment lost 1 base and the V segment lost 3 bases, leaving 4 bases of the junction unmatched. DNA of the CDR3: TGCGCCAGCAGCTCTAGCGGGAGGCCCGGCACAGATACGCAGTATTTT. Translation: CASSSSGRPGTDTQYF.

Here the CDR3 DNA reads TGTGCCAGCAGTTTCATGACTAGCGGGAGGGATACGCAGTATTTT. Protein: CASSFMTSGRDTQYF. This chain uses TRBV27 with TRBJ2-3; 13 positions match TRBD2. Germline CDR1 MNHEY, CDR2 SMNVEV (reference sequence). The CDR3 runs to 15 residues. Trimming removed 3 bases from V and 6 bases from J; junction bases left unmatched: 3.

This clonotype has at least ten counts. The CDR3 nucleotides are TGCAGTGCTAGAGGACTAGCGGGAATAGAGACCCAGTACTTC. It codes for CSARGLAGIETQYF. This chain uses TRBV20-1 with TRBJ2-5; 11 nucleotides match TRBD2. Germline CDR1 is DFQATT and CDR2 is SNEGSKA (reference sequence). The ends lost 1 base at V and 4 bases at J; junction bases unmatched: 2. This CDR3 spans 14 amino acids.

This clonotype was detected many times. The rearrangement links TRBV3-1 to TRBJ2-1; 14 bases line up with TRBD2. The CDR3 length is 19 residues. Germline V gene sequence: CDR1 LGHDT, CDR2 YNNKEL (reference sequence). V trimming: 4 bases; J trimming: 0 bases; junction bases outside the gene matches: 8. The CDR3 DNA is TGTGCCAGCAGCCCGGGACTAGCGGGAGACACAAGCTCCTACAATGAGCAGTTCTTC. It codes for CASSPGLAGDTSSYNEQFF.